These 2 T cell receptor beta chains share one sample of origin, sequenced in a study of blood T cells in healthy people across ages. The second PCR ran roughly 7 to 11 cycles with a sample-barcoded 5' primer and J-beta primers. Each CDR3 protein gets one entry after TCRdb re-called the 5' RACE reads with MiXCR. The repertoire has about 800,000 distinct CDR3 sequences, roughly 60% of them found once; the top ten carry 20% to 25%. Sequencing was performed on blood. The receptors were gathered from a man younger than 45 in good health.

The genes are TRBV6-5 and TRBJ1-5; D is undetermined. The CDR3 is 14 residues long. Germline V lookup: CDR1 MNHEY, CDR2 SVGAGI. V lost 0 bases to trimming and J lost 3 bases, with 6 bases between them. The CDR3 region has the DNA TGTGCCAGCAGTTACTCGGCTGACAATCAGCCCCAGCATTTT. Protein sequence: CASSYSADNQPQHF.

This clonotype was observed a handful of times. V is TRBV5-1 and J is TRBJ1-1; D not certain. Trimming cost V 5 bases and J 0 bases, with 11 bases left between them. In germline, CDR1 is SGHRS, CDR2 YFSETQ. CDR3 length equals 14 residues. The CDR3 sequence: CASRPSALNTEAFF. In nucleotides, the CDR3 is TGCGCCAGCAGACCATCAGCCCTGAACACTGAAGCTTTCTTT.